This T cell receptor beta chain was sequenced for a study of OX40 agonist ivuxolimab in advanced cancers. Whole-study findings and limits: CD8+ T cells (on average) carried more expanded clones than CD4+ T cells. Both blood CD4+ and CD8+ T cells showed clonal growth by week 6 at 0.1 to 3.0 mg/kg.

V was trimmed by 4 bases and J by 0 bases, leaving 8 bases between them. The CDR3 has 14 amino acids. Germline V gene lookup returns CDR1 LNHDA and CDR2 SQIVND (reference sequence). With respect to this clone: No antigen is known for it.

Measured with immunoSEQ multiplex PCR; TCRdb has only the in-frame clones, and not every one. The profile shows 55,000 to 80,000 clones, approximately 81% of them singletons. The specimen comprised CD4+ or CD8+ T cells sorted from blood, sampled in a trial of the OX40 agonist ivuxolimab. The chain recombines TRBV19 with TRBJ2-3; D not certain. The origin of this receptor is an adult with an advanced solid tumor such as melanoma, head and neck, liver or kidney cancer. CDR3 region: CASSKISSTDTQYF. As DNA, the CDR3 is TGTGCCAGTAGTAAGATCTCTAGCACAGATACGCAGTATTTT.